The source of this T cell receptor (beta chain) is a study of T-cell reconstitution after alpha-beta-depleted transplantation in children. Regarding the study as a whole: Newly generated T cells supplied most T-cell counts and diversity one year post-transplant. The high TCRbeta diversity at day 60 in some patients came from surviving recipient T cells and thymic progenitors. Alpha-beta T cells about two months after transplant reportedly derived from several hundred expanded graft clones.

A library of TCRbeta sequences, prepared with unique molecular identifiers, was generated. TCRdb called the PCR reads again in MiXCR, with one record for every CDR3 protein. The repertoire holds roughly 220,000 distinct CDR3 sequences, with roughly 8.1% as singletons. This clonotype showed up many times. Antigen: not known. V was shortened by 10 bases and J by 2 bases, with 18 bases between the two germline ends. Germline CDR1 ENHRY, CDR2 SYGVKD. CDR3 size: 14 residues. The V and J genes are TRBV10-3 and TRBJ2-7; D is possibly TRBD2 (6 bases). Sequencing was performed on PBMCs, mostly from graft donor cells, taken 360 days after TCRalphabeta/CD19-depleted stem cell transplant. This TCR was recovered from a male patient aged 2 to 10 who had a stem cell transplant for acute myeloid leukemia, so the T cells may come from the graft donor. The CDR3 spells CATRLGLTTYEQYF. The CDR3 nucleotides read TGTGCCACCCGATTGGGACTGACGACCTACGAGCAGTACTTC.